The rows below give T cell receptor beta chains drawn from one sample of a study of blood T cell repertoires in COVID-19. Measured with immunoSEQ multiplex PCR; TCRdb has only the in-frame clones, and not every one. Of under 130,000 clones detected, roughly 90% appear once; the ten largest clones hold roughly 3.6%. Sequencing was done on a sample of peripheral blood. Receptors were obtained from a woman aged 55-69 years with acute or convalescent COVID-19. The CDR3 runs from the conserved cysteine through the conserved F or W. D genes are given only for firm matches. Clone sizes are given selectively: once, few, many, or a class where the clone is expanded.

TRBV19	TRBJ2-5	TRBD1	.	CASRGQGFRETQYF	TGTGCCAGTAGGGGACAGGGATTCCGGGAGACCCAGTACTTC
TRBV5-4	TRBJ2-2	TRBD1	.	CASSESGTGKTGELFF	TGTGCCAGCAGCGAGTCCGGGACAGGAAAAACCGGGGAGCTGTTTTTT
TRBV7-2	TRBJ2-3	.	.	CASSLGAGGTDTQYF	TGTGCCAGCAGCTTAGGGGCAGGGGGGACAGATACGCAGTATTTT
TRBV5-1	TRBJ2-1	TRBD2	.	CASSLQVSGRAYNEQFF	TGCGCCAGCAGCTTGCAGGTCTCAGGGAGGGCTTACAATGAGCAGTTCTTC
TRBV6-9	TRBJ1-1	TRBD1	.	CASPDRGTDTEAFF	TGTGCCAGCCCCGACAGGGGGACCGACACTGAAGCTTTCTTT
TRBV29-1	TRBJ1-2	.	.	CSVDRYYGYTF	TGCAGCGTTGACAGATACTATGGCTACACCTTC
TRBV18	TRBJ1-4	.	.	CASSPARVQGPNEKLFF	TGTGCCAGCTCACCTGCCCGGGTCCAGGGCCCTAATGAAAAACTGTTTTTT
TRBV7-9	TRBJ1-2	TRBD1	.	CASSLGSGGNGYTF	TGTGCCAGCAGCTTAGGATCAGGGGGAAATGGCTACACCTTC
TRBV6-5	TRBJ2-1	.	.	CASRALGAQNNEQFF	TGTGCCAGCAGGGCCCTGGGGGCCCAAAACAATGAGCAGTTCTTC
TRBV11-2	TRBJ1-5	TRBD1	.	CASSLRTGGDQPQHF	TGTGCCAGCAGCTTACGGACAGGGGGCGATCAGCCCCAGCATTTT
TRBV3-1/TRBV3-2	TRBJ2-1	TRBD2	few	CASKGGRAEGEQFF	TGTGCCAGCAAAGGCGGGAGGGCCGAGGGTGAGCAGTTCTTC
TRBV3-1/TRBV3-2	TRBJ1-1	.	once	CASSQAGNTEAFF	TGTGCCAGCAGCCAAGCCGGGAACACTGAAGCTTTCTTT
TRBV18	TRBJ1-1	.	.	CASSPGRTEAFF	TGTGCCAGCTCACCGGGGCGTACTGAAGCTTTCTTT
TRBV5-8	TRBJ1-5	.	.	CATSWTDSNQPQHF	TGTGCTACCTCCTGGACAGATAGCAATCAGCCCCAGCATTTT
TRBV3-1/TRBV3-2	TRBJ1-1	.	few	CASSQDLGVTEAFF	TGTGCCAGCAGCCAAGATTTAGGGGTCACTGAAGCTTTCTTT
TRBV12-1	TRBJ1-1	.	.	CASSPLPEAFF	TGTGCCAGCAGCCCCCTCCCTGAAGCTTTCTTT
TRBV7-8	TRBJ1-4	.	.	CASNQGRTNEKLFF	TGTGCCTCGAATCAGGGGCGCACTAATGAAAAACTGTTTTTT
TRBV5-1	TRBJ1-2	.	once	CASSLQPQGNYGYTF	TGCGCCAGCAGCCTTCAACCACAGGGCAACTATGGCTACACCTTC
TRBV19	TRBJ1-5	TRBD1	.	CASSSSGGRQPQHF	TGTGCCAGTAGTTCCTCAGGGGGCAGACAGCCCCAGCATTTT
TRBV6-5	TRBJ1-3	.	.	CASSYSGPNSGNTIYF	TGTGCCAGCAGTTACTCGGGGCCAAACTCTGGAAACACCATATATTTT
TRBV2	TRBJ1-5	.	.	CASSEATGGQPQHF	TGTGCCAGCAGTGAAGCAACTGGCGGCCAGCCCCAGCATTTT
TRBV28	TRBJ2-3	TRBD2	.	CASSLNEVLARVNF	TGTGCCAGCAGTTTAAACGAGGTACTAGCGAGAGTTAATTTT
TRBV6-6	TRBJ2-1	TRBD1	.	CASSYGSGRGHNEQFF	TGTGCCAGCAGTTATGGGAGTGGCAGGGGGCACAATGAGCAGTTCTTC
TRBV28	TRBJ2-7	TRBD2	few	CASSLTRLAVYEQYF	TGTGCCAGCAGTCTGACCCGACTAGCGGTCTACGAGCAGTACTTC
TRBV10-3	TRBJ1-2	TRBD1	.	CATLDRVSGYTF	TGTGCCACCCTGGACAGGGTCTCTGGCTACACCTTC
TRBV7-2	TRBJ2-3	.	.	CASSSSGSNRDTQYF	TGTGCCAGCAGCAGTAGCGGCTCCAACCGGGATACGCAGTATTTT